This T cell receptor (beta chain) was obtained from a study of cytomegalovirus exposure and HLA in healthy donors. Study-wide results and limits: In an earlier analysis, about 90% or about 30%: the productive usage of most TCR beta V segments. In vitro checks showed that a few CMV-associated chains really do target CMV antigens. HLA allele associations emerged for about 18,000 TCR beta sequences in a later analysis, at 0.05 false discovery rate.

Per the germline V gene, CDR1 is MGHDK and CDR2 is SYGVNS. V was pared by 4 bases and J by 1 base, with 10 bases between. The CDR3 sequence is 14 residues long. This clone appeared a single time. Its target is unknown. A multiplex PCR was run with 60 Vbeta primers and 13 Jbeta primers. Sequencing was performed with immunoSEQ multiplex PCR; in TCRdb, only in-frame clones are kept and a portion is missing. The profile shows under 150,000 clones, around two thirds of them singletons. The clonotype was recovered from a human donor in good health. This chain uses TRBV25-1 with TRBJ2-5; D unresolved. Sequencing was done on a sample of PBMCs. DNA for the CDR3: TGTGCCAGCAGTGGCCGTCCAGGCCAAGAGACCCAGTACTTC. This gives the protein CASSGRPGQETQYF. The entire variable domain, with the rest obtained from reference TRBV25-1 and TRBJ2-5, is as follows: EADIYQTPRYLVIGTGKKITLECSQTMGHDKMYWYQQDPGMELHLIHYSYGVNSTEKGDLSSESTVSRIRTEHFPLTLESARPSHTSQYLCASSGRPGQETQYFGPGTRLLVL.